The rows below give T cell receptor beta chains drawn from one sample of a study of T cell changes during pregnancy in multiple sclerosis. Libraries were prepared by immunoSEQ multiplex PCR; TCRdb keeps only in-frame clonotypes and omits some of them. The table shows roughly 100,000 clones, with 91% occurring only once. Sequenced material: peripheral blood, taken after pregnancy. The receptors originated from a female donor in good health, enrolled as a control in a pregnancy study. Both conserved end residues are part of each CDR3. Fields, in order: clone size, J gene, D gene, V gene, CDR3 protein, CDR3 DNA. A D gene is named only where the DNA matches it firmly. Not every row has a clone size; where given, it reads once, few, many or a size class.

clone size: NA; J gene: TRBJ2-7; D gene: TRBD1; V gene: TRBV7-3; CDR3 protein: CASSLVQGTHYEQYF; CDR3 DNA: TGTGCCAGCAGCTTAGTACAGGGGACCCACTACGAGCAGTACTTC
clone size: NA; J gene: TRBJ1-5; D gene: NA; V gene: TRBV5-5; CDR3 protein: CASSPGDSNQPQHF; CDR3 DNA: TGTGCCAGCAGCCCAGGGGATTCAAATCAGCCCCAGCATTTT
clone size: NA; J gene: TRBJ2-5; D gene: TRBD2; V gene: TRBV11-2; CDR3 protein: CASSLVGPGGGRQETQYF; CDR3 DNA: TGTGCCAGCAGCTTAGTCGGCCCGGGAGGGGGTCGCCAAGAGACCCAGTACTTC
clone size: NA; J gene: TRBJ2-3; D gene: TRBD2; V gene: TRBV12-5; CDR3 protein: CASPVPAGGLRGATDTQYF; CDR3 DNA: TGTGCTAGTCCTGTGCCCGCGGGGGGCTTACGGGGGGCCACAGATACGCAGTATTTT
clone size: NA; J gene: TRBJ2-5; D gene: NA; V gene: TRBV5-6; CDR3 protein: CASSSVGQQETQYF; CDR3 DNA: TGTGCCAGCAGCTCTGTTGGGCAGCAAGAGACCCAGTACTTC
clone size: NA; J gene: TRBJ1-2; D gene: NA; V gene: TRBV7-3; CDR3 protein: CASSLGGTSPPHGYTF; CDR3 DNA: TGTGCCAGCAGCTTGGGAGGGACATCTCCCCCGCATGGCTACACCTTC
clone size: NA; J gene: TRBJ1-1; D gene: NA; V gene: TRBV29-1; CDR3 protein: CSVAGTHWMNTEAFF; CDR3 DNA: TGCAGCGTTGCCGGGACTCACTGGATGAACACTGAAGCTTTCTTT
clone size: once; J gene: TRBJ1-2; D gene: NA; V gene: TRBV2; CDR3 protein: CASNVGGGRGYTF; CDR3 DNA: TGTGCCAGCAACGTTGGGGGGGGGCGTGGCTACACCTTC
clone size: NA; J gene: TRBJ1-1; D gene: NA; V gene: TRBV4-1; CDR3 protein: CASSQEGGLGNTEAFF; CDR3 DNA: TGCGCCAGCAGCCAAGAAGGAGGACTGGGTAACACTGAAGCTTTCTTT
clone size: NA; J gene: TRBJ1-1; D gene: NA; V gene: TRBV30; CDR3 protein: CACAGSRAFF; CDR3 DNA: TGTGCCTGCGCCGGGAGTCGAGCTTTCTTT
clone size: NA; J gene: TRBJ2-6; D gene: NA; V gene: TRBV9; CDR3 protein: CASSTHRPPGNSGANVLTF; CDR3 DNA: TGTGCCAGCAGCACCCATCGGCCTCCCGGGAACTCTGGGGCCAACGTCCTGACTTTC
clone size: NA; J gene: TRBJ2-5; D gene: TRBD1; V gene: TRBV6-6; CDR3 protein: CASSYGTGIQETQYF; CDR3 DNA: TGTGCCAGCAGTTACGGGACAGGAATACAAGAGACCCAGTACTTC
clone size: NA; J gene: TRBJ1-4; D gene: NA; V gene: TRBV4-2; CDR3 protein: CASSQSDQGGTKKLFF; CDR3 DNA: TGTGCCAGCAGCCAGAGTGACCAAGGCGGGACTAAAAAACTGTTTTTT
clone size: NA; J gene: TRBJ1-2; D gene: NA; V gene: TRBV18; CDR3 protein: CASSLLEGGDYGYTF; CDR3 DNA: TGTGCCAGCTCCCTACTCGAGGGCGGTGACTATGGCTACACCTTC
clone size: NA; J gene: TRBJ2-5; D gene: NA; V gene: TRBV7-8; CDR3 protein: CASSLTGVVKTQYF; CDR3 DNA: TGTGCCAGCAGCTTAACGGGGGTCGTAAAGACCCAGTACTTC
clone size: NA; J gene: TRBJ1-2; D gene: NA; V gene: TRBV27; CDR3 protein: CASSPRGYGYTF; CDR3 DNA: TGTGCCAGCAGTCCCCGCGGGTATGGCTACACCTTC
clone size: once; J gene: TRBJ1-6; D gene: TRBD1; V gene: TRBV9; CDR3 protein: CASSPGTGQSPLHF; CDR3 DNA: TGTGCCAGCAGCCCTGGGACAGGACAGTCACCCCTCCACTTT
clone size: NA; J gene: TRBJ1-6; D gene: NA; V gene: TRBV28; CDR3 protein: CASSLQGFRTRNSPLHF; CDR3 DNA: TGTGCCAGCAGTCTACAGGGATTCAGGACGAGGAATTCACCCCTCCACTTT
clone size: NA; J gene: TRBJ2-3; D gene: TRBD2; V gene: TRBV10-3; CDR3 protein: CAINPRLAGGATDTQYF; CDR3 DNA: TGTGCCATCAACCCCCGACTAGCGGGAGGGGCGACAGATACGCAGTATTTT
clone size: NA; J gene: TRBJ2-1; D gene: TRBD2; V gene: TRBV11-2; CDR3 protein: CASSHTSAYNEQFF; CDR3 DNA: TGTGCCAGCAGCCATACTAGCGCCTACAATGAGCAGTTCTTC
clone size: NA; J gene: TRBJ1-5; D gene: TRBD1; V gene: TRBV2; CDR3 protein: CASSRGDRGQPQHF; CDR3 DNA: TGTGCCAGCAGTCGGGGGGACAGGGGCCAGCCCCAGCATTTT
clone size: NA; J gene: TRBJ1-2; D gene: NA; V gene: TRBV4-3; CDR3 protein: CASSQRFVGSGYTF; CDR3 DNA: TGCGCCAGCAGCCAAAGATTCGTTGGTAGTGGCTACACCTTC
clone size: NA; J gene: TRBJ2-3; D gene: TRBD2; V gene: TRBV7-9; CDR3 protein: CASSLREGVEQYF; CDR3 DNA: TGTGCCAGCAGCCTCCGGGAGGGGGTTGAGCAGTATTTT
clone size: NA; J gene: TRBJ2-3; D gene: TRBD1; V gene: TRBV7-9; CDR3 protein: CASSLTGTGADTQYF; CDR3 DNA: TGTGCCAGCAGCTTAACCGGGACAGGGGCAGATACGCAGTATTTT
clone size: NA; J gene: TRBJ2-7; D gene: TRBD1; V gene: TRBV5-6; CDR3 protein: CASTEGAHEQYF; CDR3 DNA: TGTGCCAGCACCGAGGGGGCCCACGAGCAGTACTTC
clone size: NA; J gene: TRBJ1-6; D gene: TRBD1; V gene: TRBV5-6; CDR3 protein: CASSSGQGGPNSPLHF; CDR3 DNA: TGTGCCAGCAGCTCAGGACAGGGGGGACCTAATTCACCCCTCCACTTT
clone size: NA; J gene: TRBJ2-3; D gene: NA; V gene: TRBV9; CDR3 protein: CASSVSAGTGTDTQYF; CDR3 DNA: TGTGCCAGCAGCGTAAGCGCCGGAACTGGCACAGATACGCAGTATTTT
clone size: NA; J gene: TRBJ2-3; D gene: TRBD1; V gene: TRBV7-6; CDR3 protein: CASSQGQGSTDTQYF; CDR3 DNA: TGTGCCAGCAGCCAAGGACAGGGAAGCACAGATACGCAGTATTTT
clone size: NA; J gene: TRBJ2-2; D gene: NA; V gene: TRBV27; CDR3 protein: CASSLGVTGELFF; CDR3 DNA: TGTGCCAGCAGTCTAGGGGTCACCGGGGAGCTGTTTTTT
clone size: NA; J gene: TRBJ2-3; D gene: TRBD1; V gene: TRBV5-1; CDR3 protein: CATRQGLSTDTQYF; CDR3 DNA: TGCGCCACTCGACAGGGGCTCAGCACAGATACGCAGTATTTT
clone size: NA; J gene: TRBJ1-4; D gene: NA; V gene: TRBV7-9; CDR3 protein: CASSFRGEKLFF; CDR3 DNA: TGTGCCAGCAGCTTCCGGGGGGAAAAACTGTTTTTT
clone size: NA; J gene: TRBJ1-1; D gene: NA; V gene: TRBV29-1; CDR3 protein: CSVEDTISPRAFF; CDR3 DNA: TGCAGCGTTGAAGATACGATCTCGCCGCGAGCTTTCTTT
clone size: once; J gene: TRBJ2-1; D gene: TRBD2; V gene: TRBV29-1; CDR3 protein: CSAPFFGGMYNEQFF; CDR3 DNA: TGCAGCGCCCCCTTTTTCGGGGGGATGTACAATGAGCAGTTCTTC
clone size: NA; J gene: TRBJ2-1; D gene: NA; V gene: TRBV4-2; CDR3 protein: CASSQHRGEQFF; CDR3 DNA: TGTGCCAGCAGCCAACACCGAGGTGAGCAGTTCTTC
clone size: NA; J gene: TRBJ1-6; D gene: TRBD1; V gene: TRBV7-8; CDR3 protein: CASSSGTGNSPLHF; CDR3 DNA: TGTGCCAGCAGCTCCGGGACAGGCAATTCACCCCTCCACTTT
clone size: NA; J gene: TRBJ2-2; D gene: NA; V gene: TRBV9; CDR3 protein: CASSVVPGINTGELFF; CDR3 DNA: TGTGCCAGCAGCGTAGTCCCAGGGATCAACACCGGGGAGCTGTTTTTT
clone size: NA; J gene: TRBJ1-3; D gene: NA; V gene: TRBV5-1; CDR3 protein: CASSLAAVGGSGNTIYF; CDR3 DNA: TGCGCCAGCAGCTTGGCCGCAGTAGGCGGCTCTGGAAACACCATATATTTT
clone size: NA; J gene: TRBJ2-3; D gene: TRBD2; V gene: TRBV28; CDR3 protein: CATGTSGGFTDTQYF; CDR3 DNA: TGTGCCACCGGGACTAGCGGGGGGTTCACAGATACGCAGTATTTT
clone size: NA; J gene: TRBJ1-1; D gene: NA; V gene: TRBV4-3; CDR3 protein: CASSHETGKNTEAFF; CDR3 DNA: TGCGCCAGCAGCCACGAGACAGGCAAGAACACTGAAGCTTTCTTT
clone size: NA; J gene: TRBJ1-4; D gene: TRBD1; V gene: TRBV6-5; CDR3 protein: CASSLTGGRWEKLFF; CDR3 DNA: TGTGCCAGCAGTTTAACAGGGGGGAGGTGGGAAAAACTGTTTTTT
clone size: NA; J gene: TRBJ2-1; D gene: NA; V gene: TRBV7-6; CDR3 protein: CASSNSGGPYNEQFF; CDR3 DNA: TGTGCCAGCAGCAACTCGGGGGGCCCTTACAATGAGCAGTTCTTC
clone size: NA; J gene: TRBJ2-3; D gene: TRBD1; V gene: TRBV27; CDR3 protein: CASSPLTGPDTDTQYF; CDR3 DNA: TGTGCCAGCAGTCCCTTGACAGGGCCAGACACAGATACGCAGTATTTT
clone size: NA; J gene: TRBJ1-2; D gene: NA; V gene: TRBV14; CDR3 protein: CASSHIAMGGTGYTF; CDR3 DNA: TGTGCCAGCAGCCACATTGCGATGGGGGGGACTGGCTACACCTTC
clone size: NA; J gene: TRBJ2-5; D gene: TRBD1; V gene: TRBV6-5; CDR3 protein: CASDRGETQYF; CDR3 DNA: TGTGCCAGCGACAGGGGAGAGACCCAGTACTTC
clone size: NA; J gene: TRBJ2-2; D gene: NA; V gene: TRBV27; CDR3 protein: CASSLSGHTGELFF; CDR3 DNA: TGTGCCAGCAGTTTATCGGGGCACACCGGGGAGCTGTTTTTT
clone size: NA; J gene: TRBJ2-5; D gene: NA; V gene: TRBV11-2; CDR3 protein: CASSLDGTSRVKTQYF; CDR3 DNA: TGTGCCAGCAGCTTAGATGGGACTTCTCGGGTGAAGACCCAGTACTTC
clone size: NA; J gene: TRBJ2-7; D gene: NA; V gene: TRBV4-3; CDR3 protein: CASSQDIQALGQYF; CDR3 DNA: TGCGCCAGCAGCCAAGATATCCAGGCATTGGGGCAGTACTTC
clone size: NA; J gene: TRBJ1-5; D gene: NA; V gene: TRBV5-1; CDR3 protein: CASSTGEGRNQPQHF; CDR3 DNA: TGCGCCAGCAGCACCGGGGAGGGCCGCAATCAGCCCCAGCATTTT
clone size: NA; J gene: TRBJ2-5; D gene: NA; V gene: TRBV7-2; CDR3 protein: CASSRTGSQETQYF; CDR3 DNA: TGTGCCAGCAGCCGAACAGGGTCCCAAGAGACCCAGTACTTC
clone size: NA; J gene: TRBJ2-7; D gene: NA; V gene: TRBV30; CDR3 protein: CAWTVGRTYEQYF; CDR3 DNA: TGTGCCTGGACCGTGGGGCGGACCTACGAGCAGTACTTC
clone size: few; J gene: TRBJ2-1; D gene: NA; V gene: TRBV5-6; CDR3 protein: CASSHYYNEQFF; CDR3 DNA: TGTGCCAGCAGCCACTACTACAATGAGCAGTTCTTC
clone size: once; J gene: TRBJ2-7; D gene: TRBD1; V gene: TRBV28; CDR3 protein: CATTGQVSSYEQYF; CDR3 DNA: TGTGCCACCACGGGACAGGTGAGCTCCTACGAGCAGTACTTC
clone size: once; J gene: TRBJ2-3; D gene: TRBD2; V gene: TRBV27; CDR3 protein: CASSPSGDADTQYF; CDR3 DNA: TGTGCCAGCAGTCCTAGCGGGGACGCAGATACGCAGTATTTT
clone size: few; J gene: TRBJ1-1; D gene: TRBD1; V gene: TRBV7-8; CDR3 protein: CASSQGVKAAFF; CDR3 DNA: TGTGCCAGCAGCCAGGGGGTGAAGGCGGCTTTCTTT
clone size: NA; J gene: TRBJ1-2; D gene: NA; V gene: TRBV7-6; CDR3 protein: CASSLAGDGYTF; CDR3 DNA: TGTGCCAGCAGCTTAGCAGGGGATGGCTACACCTTC
clone size: few; J gene: TRBJ1-2; D gene: NA; V gene: TRBV2; CDR3 protein: CASREEGIYGYTF; CDR3 DNA: TGTGCCAGCAGAGAGGAGGGTATCTATGGCTACACCTTC